This T cell receptor (beta chain) originates from a study of cytomegalovirus exposure and HLA in healthy donors. A multiplex PCR was run with 60 Vbeta primers and 13 Jbeta primers. Here immunoSEQ multiplex PCR was the method, and the copy in TCRdb shows in-frame clones only, minus some. The data hold some 200,000 clones, with 82% observed a single time. Turning to this clone: Its target is unknown. Relative to the germline gene, one junction end is altered; a read error may explain this.

Study results and limitations: Differences between HLA loci emerged in a later analysis of TCR association rates, with DRB1 most and HLA-C fewest.

The sample taken for sequencing was PBMCs. This TCR was sampled from a woman aged 40-49 years in good health and CMV-seronegative.

The CDR3 region has the DNA TGTGCCAGCAGCTTAGGGCCTAGCGGGAGTGTACGGTTC. Translating gives CASSLGPSGSVRF. The gene calls are TRBV7-2 and TRBJ2-7; 10 bases agree with TRBD2. Per germline, CDR1 SGHTA and CDR2 FQGNSA. The CDR3 spans 13 residues.